Below are 12 T cell receptor beta chains sequenced from a single sample in a study of cytomegalovirus exposure and HLA in healthy donors. The PCR had 60 Vbeta and 13 Jbeta primers. Here immunoSEQ multiplex PCR was the method, and the copy in TCRdb shows in-frame clones only, minus some. The top ten clones hold 4.8% of a sample with some 110,000 clones, about 70% of them seen once. Material: PBMCs. The receptors stem from a man aged 25-45 years in good health and CMV-seropositive.

J is TRBJ2-7 and V is TRBV5-1; TRBD2 is a possible D gene (5 bases). Germline V CDR1 and CDR2: SGHRS, YFSETQ. V was trimmed by 0 bases and J by 2 bases, leaving 18 bases between them. The CDR3 has 17 residues. This chain's CDR3 is CASSLDPRGLHTYEQYF. The DNA for the CDR3 is TGCGCCAGCAGCTTGGACCCCAGAGGGCTCCATACCTACGAGCAGTACTTC.

The CDR3 reads CASSPRTGEGEKLFF. For the CDR3, the DNA is TGTGCCAGCAGCCCGCGGACAGGCGAGGGAGAAAAACTGTTTTTT. The chain has TRBV9 and TRBJ1-4; 7 bases line up with TRBD1. Germline-derived CDR1 and CDR2 are SGDLS and YYNGEE. V dropped 4 bases and J dropped 8; count of bases not matched to a gene: 11. The CDR3 has 15 amino acids. The whole variable domain, filled in from reference TRBV9 and TRBJ1-4, reads DSGVTQTPKHLITATGQRVTLRCSPRSGDLSVYWYQQSLDQGLQFLIQYYNGEERAKGNILERFSAQQFPDLHSELNLSSLELGDSALYFCASSPRTGEGEKLFFGSGTQLSVL.

This clone was counted between two and nine times. J is TRBJ2-5 and V is TRBV2; D might be TRBD2 (5 bases). The DNA end favors TRBJ2-7, so the J call may be wrong. The CDR3 length is 14 residues. Germline-derived CDR1 and CDR2 are SNHLY and FYNNEI. The CDR3 DNA follows: TGTGCCAGCGACGGAGGTGAGTCCTCCTACGAGCAGTACTTC. Translated, it gives CASDGGESSYEQYF.

The rearrangement joins TRBV5-1 to TRBJ2-5; the D gene is possibly TRBD1 (6 bases). V lost 0 bases and J 5 bases, leaving 8 bases between the germline ends. The CDR3 is 13 residues long. From germline, CDR1 is SGHRS and CDR2 YFSETQ. The CDR3, as DNA: TGCGCCAGCAGCTTGGGGGGGCCGGAGACCCAGTACTTC. The encoded protein is CASSLGGPETQYF.

The rearrangement uses TRBV28 and TRBJ1-6, with D perhaps matching TRBD1 (6 bases). The ends were cut back, 5 bases at V and 8 bases at J, with 10 bases in the middle. Germline V lookup: CDR1 MDHEN, CDR2 SYDVKM. CDR3 size: 13 residues. CDR3 sequence (DNA): TGTGCCAGCAGTAGGGGGTCCTATTCACCCCTCCACTTT. This gives the protein CASSRGSYSPLHF.

The gene calls are TRBV5-5 and TRBJ1-5; 8 positions agree with TRBD1. Germline lookup yields CDR1 SGHKS and CDR2 YYEKEE (reference sequence). CDR3 length: 19 amino acids. V was clipped by 1 base and J by 2 bases; unmatched bases: 14. CDR3 residues: CASSLFPFSGGRGNQPQHF. CDR3 DNA sequence: TGTGCCAGCAGCTTGTTTCCATTCTCAGGGGGCCGCGGCAATCAGCCCCAGCATTTT.

The chain recombines TRBV2 with TRBJ2-1; 7 bases map to TRBD1. The ends lost 4 bases at V and 5 bases at J; junction bases unmatched: 2. Germline CDR1 reads SNHLY; CDR2 reads FYNNEI. This CDR3 region has 13 residues. The CDR3 sequence: CASSVGTDNEQFF. CDR3 bases: TGTGCCAGCAGTGTCGGGACAGACAATGAGCAGTTCTTC.

This CDR3 is CASSRRQGLGTGELFF. The CDR3 bases are TGTGCCAGCAGCCGAAGACAGGGCCTGGGGACCGGGGAGCTGTTTTTT. V usage is TRBV28 and J usage is TRBJ2-2, with 7 positions matching TRBD1. Trimming at V came to 6 bases and at J to 5 bases, leaving 12 bases not matched to a gene. The CDR3 covers 16 residues. CDR1 MDHEN and CDR2 SYDVKM come from the germline V gene.

The rearrangement joins TRBV30 to TRBJ2-3; 12 nucleotides align to TRBD1. Germline values: CDR1 GTSNPN, CDR2 SVGIG (reference sequence). Trimming cost V 5 bases and J 4 bases; bases outside gene matches: 7. The CDR3 is 15 amino acids. The CDR3 spells CAWGTGGGRSDTQYF. Written as DNA, the CDR3 is TGTGCCTGGGGGACAGGGGGCGGTCGATCAGATACGCAGTATTTT. Complete variable domain (other parts from reference TRBV30 and TRBJ2-3): SQTIHQWPATLVQPVGSPLSLECTVEGTSNPNLYWYRQAAGRGLQLLFYSVGIGQISSEVPQNLSASRPQDRQFILSSKKLLLSDSGFYLCAWGTGGGRSDTQYFGPGTRLTVL.

The chain is built from TRBV23-1 and TRBJ1-5, with D uncertain. TRBV23-1 is annotated as an ORF whose role is uncertain. V gave up 9 bases and J gave up 2 bases, with 20 bases separating them. CDR3 length: 16 residues. The CDR3 nucleotides read TGCGCCAGTCCTCCTTCGGCGGGGTTATGCAATCAGCCCCAGCATTTT. It translates to CASPPSAGLCNQPQHF.

A few counts support this clone. The V gene is TRBV4-2, the J gene TRBJ1-2; D may be TRBD1 (6 bases). The germline V gene encodes CDR1 LGHNA and CDR2 YNFKEQ. V lost 4 bases, J lost 5 bases, and 17 bases lay in between. This CDR3 is 15 amino acids long. CDR3 region: CASSPSRGTMYGYTF. CDR3 bases: TGTGCCAGCAGCCCGAGCCGAGGGACAATGTATGGCTACACCTTC.

This clone was seen repeatedly, ten times or more. The J gene is TRBJ2-1, the V gene TRBV2; TRBD1 matches 8 bases. Looked up from germline, CDR1 is SNHLY and CDR2 is FYNNEI. The CDR3 loop spans 13 amino acids. CDR3 amino acids: CATPDRAGDEQFF. In nucleotides, the CDR3 is TGTGCTACGCCGGACAGGGCCGGGGATGAGCAGTTCTTC.